The clone carrying this T cell receptor beta chain was seen a single time. No antigen is known for it. The entry originates in a study of cytomegalovirus exposure and HLA in healthy donors. PCR used 60 Vbeta primers and 13 Jbeta primers. Sequencing was performed with immunoSEQ multiplex PCR; in TCRdb, only in-frame clones are kept and a portion is missing. The data show roughly 120,000 clones, with about 80% seen just once and over 2.5% held by the top ten. General study findings and limits: A later examination showed that TCR association rates differed by HLA locus, with DRB1 most and HLA-C fewest. Sequencing likely caused a cluster of highly shared sequence variants. It was only CMV serostatus that was available as immune exposure information. A later analysis reported that several of the most significant clusters appeared to be linked to common viral pathogens, among them Epstein-Barr virus.

The sequence was collected from a male donor in good health and CMV-seronegative. Input material: PBMCs.

CDR3 in amino acids: CASRRQGASYEQYF. The CDR3, as DNA: TGTGCCAGCAGAAGACAGGGGGCGTCCTACGAGCAGTACTTC. This rearrangement joins TRBV27 to TRBJ2-7; 10 nucleotides agree with TRBD1. The length of the CDR3 is 14 residues. The germline V gene encodes CDR1 MNHEY and CDR2 SMNVEV (reference sequence). Trimming cost V 6 bases and J 1 base; bases outside gene matches: 3.